This T cell receptor beta chain was observed in a study of shared clonotypes between healthy human individuals. This CDR3 contains 15 residues. V shed 0 bases and J shed 0 bases, with 9 bases lying between them. Germline CDR1 and CDR2: MNHEY and SVGAGI. Sequencing was performed with immunoSEQ multiplex PCR; in TCRdb, only in-frame clones are kept and a portion is missing. The sample has about 2.5 million clones, 80% to 95% seen once. The TCR was taken from a man aged 18 to 29 in good health. Some clones in this sample may be carry-over from other donors' samples. The chain links TRBV6-5 to TRBJ2-7, with D possibly being TRBD1 or TRBD2 (5 bases each). Material for sequencing was naive CD4+ T cells from PBMCs. Subset meaning: CD45RA+ positively selected. The CDR3 nucleotides are TGTGCCAGCAGTTACTCGACAGCGGCCTCCTACGAGCAGTACTTC. Translation gives CASSYSTAASYEQYF.